This TCR beta chain is from a study of early stage breast cancer tumors. Here immunoSEQ multiplex PCR was the method, and the copy in TCRdb shows in-frame clones only, minus some. Of about 19,000 clones listed, about 83% are singletons. This CDR3 is built from 16 residues. The V segment lost 5 bases and the J segment 3 bases; nucleotides outside the gene matches: 10. Per germline, CDR1 SGHNT and CDR2 YYREEE (reference sequence). This clone has just one count. The chain uses TRBV5-4 and TRBJ2-7, with TRBD1 identical over 11 bases. Sequenced material: blood. This TCR was sampled from a person aged 70 to 85 with breast cancer. The CDR3 loop is CASRPGTGGRYYEQYF. Written as DNA, the CDR3 is TGTGCCAGCAGGCCCGGGACAGGGGGTCGATACTACGAGCAGTACTTC.